This T cell receptor beta chain was retrieved from a study of blood T cell repertoires in COVID-19. Whole-study context: COVID-19 samples, acute and convalescent, were from the United States, Italy and Spain. In each case, the material was cDNA or gDNA derived from T cells, B-cell-depleted T cells, or PBMCs.

Clones were read by immunoSEQ multiplex PCR, and TCRdb kept only the in-frame ones, dropping some. Altogether around 300,000 clones are present, nearly 90% being singletons, with the ten largest covering around 0.96%. Patients from Seattle were sampled longitudinally, starting during active infection. Germline-derived CDR1 and CDR2 are KGHSH and LQKENI. The CDR3 has 16 residues. Trimming cost V 3 bases and J 2 bases; bases outside gene matches: 4. This receptor was taken from a woman between 35 and 50 years old with COVID-19, enrolled during active disease. The rearrangement joins TRBV18 to TRBJ2-2; 9 nucleotides align to TRBD2. The sample taken for sequencing was peripheral blood. The CDR3 spells CASSPTTSGNTGELFF. For the CDR3, the DNA is TGTGCCAGCTCACCGACGACTAGCGGTAACACCGGGGAGCTGTTTTTT.